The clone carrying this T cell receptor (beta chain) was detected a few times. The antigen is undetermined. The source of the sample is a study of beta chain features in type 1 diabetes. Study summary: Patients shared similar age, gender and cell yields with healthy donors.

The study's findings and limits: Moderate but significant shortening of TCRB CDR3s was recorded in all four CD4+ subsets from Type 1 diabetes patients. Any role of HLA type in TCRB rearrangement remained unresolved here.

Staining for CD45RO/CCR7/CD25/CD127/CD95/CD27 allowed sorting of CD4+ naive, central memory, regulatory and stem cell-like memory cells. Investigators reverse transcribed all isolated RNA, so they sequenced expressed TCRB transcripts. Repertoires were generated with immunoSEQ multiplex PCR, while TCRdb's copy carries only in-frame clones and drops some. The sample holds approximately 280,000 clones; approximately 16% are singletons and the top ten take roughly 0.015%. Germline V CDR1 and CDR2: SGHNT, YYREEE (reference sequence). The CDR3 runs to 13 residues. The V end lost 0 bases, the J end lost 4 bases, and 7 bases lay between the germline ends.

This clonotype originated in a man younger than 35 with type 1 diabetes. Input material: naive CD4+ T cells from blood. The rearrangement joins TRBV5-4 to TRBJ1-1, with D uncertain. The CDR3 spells CASSLDSPTEAFF. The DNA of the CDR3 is TGTGCCAGCAGCTTGGACAGTCCCACTGAAGCTTTCTTT. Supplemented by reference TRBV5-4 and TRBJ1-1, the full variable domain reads ETGVTQSPTHLIKTRGQQVTLRCSSQSGHNTVSWYQQALGQGPQFIFQYYREEENGRGNFPPRFSGLQFPNYSSELNVNALELDDSALYLCASSLDSPTEAFFGQGTRLTVV.